This T cell receptor (beta chain) appears in the sequencing data of a study of blood T cell repertoires in COVID-19. Donors in Cohort 3 who had recovered were those with two negative PCRs, healthcare professional clearance, or resolution of their symptoms. Study processing details: The authors estimated nucleated cell counts from reference gene primer amplification. Some clones are missing from TCRdb's copy, which holds only in-frame ones; the method was immunoSEQ multiplex PCR. V and J calls plus clone size are reproduced from that table; the DNA served to infer D and trimming. The sample records approximately 300,000 clones, 89% being singletons. The ends lost 6 bases at V and 5 bases at J; junction bases unmatched: 4. Germline lookup yields CDR1 MNHEY and CDR2 SVGAGI. This CDR3 has 13 residues. This clone was seen just once.

The sample was PBMCs or T cells enriched from blood (not recorded which). This receptor was obtained from a man aged 55 to 69 who had recovered from COVID-19. The gene calls are TRBV6-5 and TRBJ1-1; 9 nucleotides align to TRBD1. The CDR3 sequence: CASRGTGRTEAFF. The CDR3 DNA sequence: TGTGCCAGCAGGGGGACAGGGCGGACTGAAGCTTTCTTT.